Listed here are 7 T cell receptor beta chains from one sample, sequenced in a study of OX40 agonist ivuxolimab in advanced cancers. Only in-frame clones appear in the TCRdb table, and some are missing; sequencing was by immunoSEQ multiplex PCR. Among 60,000 or so clones listed, 65% to 85% were seen once. The sample consisted of CD4+ or CD8+ T cells sorted from blood, taken in a trial of the OX40 agonist ivuxolimab. Receptors originate from an adult with an advanced solid tumor such as melanoma, head and neck, liver or kidney cancer.

The V call is TRBV29-1, the J call TRBJ1-1; D call uncertain. The CDR3 loop spans 11 amino acids. Germline V gene data show CDR1 as SQVTM and CDR2 as ANQGSEA. The germline V and J ends were trimmed by 5 bases and 8 bases, with 12 bases remaining between them. The CDR3 loop is CSVQPSLEAFF. The CDR3 region has the DNA TGCAGCGTTCAACCATCCCTGGAAGCTTTCTTT.

In DNA form, the CDR3 reads TGTGCCAGCAGCCGTACAGGGTCCACTGAAGCTTTCTTT. It translates to CASSRTGSTEAFF. The V and J genes are TRBV6-6 and TRBJ1-1, with TRBD1 as a possible D gene (6 bases). V was pared by 6 bases and J by 4 bases, with 12 bases between. This CDR3 comprises 13 residues. Germline CDR1 reads MNHNY; CDR2 reads SVGAGI (reference sequence).

The chain has TRBV30 and TRBJ2-1; D is perhaps TRBD1 (6 bases). Trimming left V 0 bases short and J 6 bases short, with 9 bases between. This CDR3 is built from 13 residues. Germline assignment: CDR1 GTSNPN and CDR2 SVGIG (reference sequence). The CDR3 DNA sequence: TGTGCCTGGAGTGTATCAGGGGTCAATGAGCAGTTCTTC. Translating gives CAWSVSGVNEQFF.

The V and J genes are TRBV11-2 and TRBJ1-2, with D perhaps TRBD1 (6 bases). This CDR3 region has 17 residues. V was cut by 7 bases and J by 7 bases, with 28 bases left in between. Germline-derived CDR1 and CDR2 are SGHAT and FQNNGV. CDR3: CASKRLTSWGGAFGYTF. As DNA, the CDR3 is TGTGCCAGCAAAAGACTGACCTCATGGGGGGGCGCTTTTGGCTACACCTTC.

This rearrangement joins TRBV7-9 to TRBJ1-2, with D perhaps matching TRBD1 (6 bases). With 2 bases removed from V and 8 bases from J, the gap between germline ends came to 9 bases. Germline values: CDR1 SEHNR, CDR2 FQNEAQ (reference sequence). This CDR3 region has 12 residues. The CDR3 protein is CASSLLQGGYTF. The DNA for the CDR3 is TGTGCCAGCAGCTTATTACAGGGAGGCTACACCTTC.

The chain is built from TRBV20-1 and TRBJ2-5; no clear D gene. The CDR3 is made up of 11 amino acids. Germline V gene sequence: CDR1 DFQATT, CDR2 SNEGSKA (reference sequence). The ends were cut back, 0 bases at V and 7 bases at J, with 6 bases in the middle. The chain's CDR3 is CSARDLRTQYF. The CDR3 DNA sequence: TGCAGTGCTAGAGATTTGAGGACCCAGTACTTC.

The rearrangement joins TRBV29-1 to TRBJ1-1; D possibly corresponds to TRBD1 (5 bases). Germline CDR1 reads SQVTM; CDR2 reads ANQGSEA. The CDR3 runs to 13 residues. The V and J ends lost 6 bases and 0 bases respectively, with 11 bases between them. In nucleotides, the CDR3 is TGCAGCGTATCTGACAGATTGAACACTGAAGCTTTCTTT. The encoded protein is CSVSDRLNTEAFF.